This T cell receptor (beta chain) is drawn from a study of cytomegalovirus exposure and HLA in healthy donors. Across the whole study: Earlier sequencing of some 170 million T cells yielded approximately 100 million unique TCR beta sequences.

Both 60 Vbeta primers and 13 Jbeta primers went into the PCR. Per the original methods: Among the unique TCR beta chains that a later analysis counted, around 82 million in all, about 11 million were shared. Sequencing used immunoSEQ multiplex PCR; TCRdb keeps in-frame clones, though not all of them. V and J calls and clone size come straight from that table; D and trimming were deduced from the DNA. The sample includes about 100,000 clones, 80% to 90% of them seen just once. The receptor comes from a woman aged 18-29 years in good health and CMV-seronegative. Specimen: PBMCs.

CDR3 sequence: CASSRKLPYGDRAEETQYF. As DNA, the CDR3 is TGTGCCAGCAGCCGAAAACTTCCTTATGGGGACAGGGCAGAGGAGACCCAGTACTTC. This chain links TRBV7-3 with TRBJ2-5; TRBD1 aligns across 9 bases. V shed 5 bases and J 5 bases; nucleotides not matched to a gene: 21. This CDR3 has 19 amino acids. Germline assignment: CDR1 SGHTA and CDR2 FQGTGA.